Given below is one T cell receptor (beta chain) in context. Its target antigen remains unknown. No much larger clone is present one base from it, and per-base qualities are unavailable. As encoded in the germline V gene, CDR1 is SGDLS while CDR2 is YYNGEE. Trimming takes 4 bases off V and 3 bases off J; junction bases not matched to a gene: 14. The CDR3 holds 17 amino acids from the cysteine to the phenylalanine. The DNA shown is the 51-base CDR3, in frame from base 1. Participants in the prospective study were aged about 18 to 89 years, lived in about two dozen United States geographic areas, and enrolled through a virtual design. Cohort assignment in the prospective study relied on participant-reported clinical history from a screening survey and a study questionnaire. Recovered participants in ImmuneRACE Cohort 3 were defined as having two consecutive negative NP/OP PCR tests, clearance from a healthcare professional, or resolution of symptoms. In the prospective study, mobile phlebotomists collected whole blood, serum and a nasopharyngeal or oropharyngeal swab from each participant. Over a 2-month period, participants in the prospective study had the option of providing additional blood draws and questionnaires. Before DNA extraction, prospective study blood samples were shipped either frozen or at room temperature.

The sample is drawn from a study of blood T cell repertoires in COVID-19 (TCRdb year 2020). Some background on the complete study: The collaborator samples originated in the United States, Italy and Spain and spanned the acute and convalescent phases of COVID-19. A de-identified subject ID, COVID-19 status, age in years and sex were almost always included in the sample metadata. The samples were drawn from the first 160 participants of the ongoing ImmuneRACE study and from about 1,200 subjects provided by 6 global collaborators. The repertoires were released in a freely available public database intended as a resource for research on the immune response to SARS-CoV-2. The prospective study material was composed of cDNA or gDNA derived from T cells, B-cell-depleted T cells, or PBMCs. Where available, HLA class I and class II types were taken from metadata supplied by the sample provider and were not determined by assay-based typing. Subjects who had been exposed to COVID-19, were actively infected with it, or had recovered from it provided the deeply sampled blood TCRbeta repertoires that made up the dataset.

Study-level results and caveats: The quantity of clinical and demographic metadata differed by source and by participant and was supplied without curation.

TCRbeta CDR3 regions were amplified from genomic DNA by means of the immunoSEQ Assay, a bias-controlled multiplex PCR. Turning to the authors' computational methods: Within the assay, amplification of reference gene primers was used to estimate how many nucleated cells each sample contained. Sequence reads were collapsed and filtered to measure the absolute abundance of every unique TCRbeta CDR3 rearrangement. For each sample, productive Simpson clonality was calculated as the square root of Simpson's diversity index over productive rearrangements. TCRdb re-hosts the immuneACCESS table, in-frame sequences only. Its copies lack some clones; in the studies checked, an unresolved V gene accounts for under half of them, and the cause for the rest is not known. The V and J calls and the clone size are those of that table, but D and trimming were determined from the DNA. The sample profile shows 300,000 or so clones; about 90% of them were found once. In total, the top ten clones hold more than 0.8% of the sample.

The sequenced sample was PBMCs or T cells enriched from blood (not recorded which). The chain joins TRBV9 to TRBJ1-2; 8 of the junction bases match TRBD1. The receptor comes from a woman in her thirties who had recovered from COVID-19. CDR3 region: CASSSLGRQGADYGYTF. DNA sequence: TGTGCCAGCAGCTCTCTCGGTCGGCAGGGGGCGGACTATGGCTACACCTTC.